This note documents a single TCR beta chain sequence. This sample is part of a study of blood T cell repertoires in COVID-19. The length of the CDR3 is 15 residues. V gave up 3 bases and J gave up 5 bases; unmatched junction bases: 8. Germline CDR1 is SNHLY and CDR2 is FYNNEI. Using immunoSEQ multiplex PCR, the repertoire was profiled, and TCRdb retains in-frame clones only, with some absent. The table records about 210,000 clones, over 70% of them present only once. The chain has TRBV2 and TRBJ2-7, with 9 bases identical to TRBD2. This clonotype was obtained from a woman in her 70s with acute or convalescent COVID-19. The sequenced material came from peripheral blood. Here the CDR3 DNA reads TGTGCCAGCAGTGAGCGGGGGGGCTCGGGAGACGAGCAGTACTTC. Its protein is CASSERGGSGDEQYF.